Following are 2 T cell receptor beta chains from one sample sequenced in a study of T cells in Graves' hyperthyroidism and ophthalmopathy. Amplification yielded TCR beta CDR3 regions, with RNA transcripts as the source. A set of HTBI primers served as the primers for a first-round RT-PCR of the TCR CDR3. MiXCR was run by TCRdb on the multiplex PCR reads, yielding one entry per CDR3 protein. Of some 400,000 distinct CDR3 sequences detected, approximately 14% appear once; the ten largest clones hold 8% to 13%. Sequenced material: blood. The receptors were sampled from an older woman with Graves' hyperthyroidism.

This clonotype was observed a handful of times. V usage is TRBV12-3 or TRBV12-4 and J usage is TRBJ1-3; D is undetermined. This CDR3 spans 15 amino acids. Trimming stripped 5 bases from V and 5 bases from J, with 16 bases between. This chain's CDR3 is CASSPRRPLRNTIYF. CDR3 coding DNA: TGTGCCAGCAGTCCCCGGAGGCCGCTGAGAAACACCATATATTTT.

The chain combines TRBV19 with TRBJ1-2, with TRBD1 identical over 7 bases. Germline CDR1 and CDR2: LNHDA and SQIVND (reference sequence). The length of the CDR3 is 13 residues. V was clipped by 7 bases and J by 4 bases; unmatched bases: 6. The CDR3 DNA reads TGTGCCAGTACCCCGACAGGGATCTATGGCTACACCTTC. It codes for CASTPTGIYGYTF.